This paragraph reports one T cell receptor (beta chain). The antigen remains unidentified. The V gene lost 5 bases and the J gene lost 13 bases, with 12 bases spanning the gap. The CDR3 sequence is 12 residues long. The germline gives CDR1 SGHTA, CDR2 FQGNSA. Blood specimens came from baseline, cycle 4 day 1, and cycle 7 day 1. The data were produced by immunoSEQ multiplex PCR, yet TCRdb's version contains in-frame clones alone and is incomplete. The sample lists tens of thousands of clones; 88% were seen once. The sample originates from a study of OX40 agonist ivuxolimab in advanced cancers. Study overall: Every 2 weeks, patients received ivuxolimab intravenously, dosed at 0.01 to 10 mg/kg. Dose-escalation patients were diagnosed with hepatocellular carcinoma, melanoma, renal cell cancer or head and neck cancer. Study findings and constraints: Expanded peripheral T cell antigen specificity was not determined.

The origin of this receptor is an adult with an advanced solid tumor such as melanoma, head and neck, liver or kidney cancer. The chain carries TRBV7-2 and TRBJ1-6, with D tentatively TRBD1 (5 bases). The source material was CD4+ or CD8+ T cells sorted from blood, sampled in a trial of the OX40 agonist ivuxolimab. CDR3 nucleotides: TGTGCCAGCAGCGGGGGGTTGGGGCCCCTCCACTTT. Protein product: CASSGGLGPLHF. Using reference TRBV7-2 and TRBJ1-6 for the parts outside the CDR3, the full variable domain is GAGVSQSPSNKVTEKGKDVELRCDPISGHTALYWYRQSLGQGLEFLIYFQGNSAPDKSGLPSDRFSAERTGGSVSTLTIQRTQQEDSAVYLCASSGGLGPLHFGNGTRLTVT.